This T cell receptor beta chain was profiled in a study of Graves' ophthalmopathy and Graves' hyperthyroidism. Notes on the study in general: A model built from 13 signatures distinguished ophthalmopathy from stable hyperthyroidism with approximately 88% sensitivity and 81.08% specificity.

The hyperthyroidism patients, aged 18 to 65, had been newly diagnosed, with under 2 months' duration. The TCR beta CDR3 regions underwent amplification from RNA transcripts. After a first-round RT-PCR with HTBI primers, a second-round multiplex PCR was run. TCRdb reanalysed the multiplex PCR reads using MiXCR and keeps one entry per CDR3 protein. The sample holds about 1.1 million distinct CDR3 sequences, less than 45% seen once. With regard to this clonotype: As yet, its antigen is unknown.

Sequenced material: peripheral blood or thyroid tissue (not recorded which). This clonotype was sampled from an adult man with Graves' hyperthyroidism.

CDR3 nucleotides: TGCAGCCAGTCGGGTCTAGTGACCCAGTACTTC. Translated: CSQSGLVTQYF. The V gene is TRBV29-1, the J gene TRBJ2-5; D gene uncertain. CDR1 and CDR2 from the germline V gene are SQVTM and ANQGSEA. V gave up 8 bases and J gave up 7 bases, with 14 bases separating them. The CDR3 totals 11 residues.